One T cell receptor (beta chain) is described in this entry. This specimen comes from a study of blood T cell repertoires in COVID-19. Study-wide background: Spain, Italy and the United States supplied samples that represented acute and convalescent COVID-19.

Participants were aged about 18 to 89 years, lived in some 23 US areas, and enrolled virtually. Assignment of participants to cohorts was predicated upon participant-reported clinical history. TCRdb's table, derived via immunoSEQ multiplex PCR, lists solely in-frame clones and lacks some. There are around 470,000 clones in the sample; 90% occur only once, and about 0.6% lies in the top ten. Germline V lookup: CDR1 SGHNT, CDR2 YENEEA. Trimming stripped 0 bases from V and 6 bases from J, with 10 bases between. CDR3 length: 14 amino acids. Sequenced sample: PBMCs or T cells enriched from blood (not recorded which). The chain couples TRBV11-3 to TRBJ2-3, with D hard to call. The TCR sequence derives from a man aged 18-30 years who had recovered from COVID-19. As DNA, the CDR3 is TGTGCCAGCAGCTTAGAGGGCTCCCGGGATACGCAGTATTTT. Protein: CASSLEGSRDTQYF.